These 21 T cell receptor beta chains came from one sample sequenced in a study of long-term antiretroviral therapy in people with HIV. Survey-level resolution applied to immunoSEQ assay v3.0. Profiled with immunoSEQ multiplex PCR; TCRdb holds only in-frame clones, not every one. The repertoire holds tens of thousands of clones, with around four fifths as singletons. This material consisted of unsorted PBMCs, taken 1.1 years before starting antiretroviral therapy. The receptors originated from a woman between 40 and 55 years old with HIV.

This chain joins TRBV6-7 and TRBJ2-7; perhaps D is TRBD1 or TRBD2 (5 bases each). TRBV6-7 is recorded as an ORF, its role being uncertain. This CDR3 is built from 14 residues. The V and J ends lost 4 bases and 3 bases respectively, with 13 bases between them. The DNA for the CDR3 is TGTGCCAGCAGTTTGGGGGAAGCGGACTACGAGCAGTACTTC. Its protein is CASSLGEADYEQYF.

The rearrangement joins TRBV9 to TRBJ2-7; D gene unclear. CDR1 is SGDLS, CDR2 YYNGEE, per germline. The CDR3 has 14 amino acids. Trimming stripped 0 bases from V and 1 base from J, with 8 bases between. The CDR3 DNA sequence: TGTGCCAGCAGCGTAGTAGGTACGTCCTACGAGCAGTACTTC. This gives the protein CASSVVGTSYEQYF.

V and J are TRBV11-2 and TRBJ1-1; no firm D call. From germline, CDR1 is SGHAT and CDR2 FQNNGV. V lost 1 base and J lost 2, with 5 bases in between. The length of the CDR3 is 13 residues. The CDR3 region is CASSLGANTEAFF. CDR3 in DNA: TGTGCCAGCAGCTTAGGTGCAAACACTGAAGCTTTCTTT.

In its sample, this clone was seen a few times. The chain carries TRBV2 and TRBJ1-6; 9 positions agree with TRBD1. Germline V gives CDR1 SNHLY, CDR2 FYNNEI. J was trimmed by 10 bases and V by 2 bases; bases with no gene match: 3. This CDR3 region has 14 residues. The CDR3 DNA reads TGTGCCAGCAGTGAAATGGGACAGGGCTCACCCCTCCACTTT. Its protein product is CASSEMGQGSPLHF.

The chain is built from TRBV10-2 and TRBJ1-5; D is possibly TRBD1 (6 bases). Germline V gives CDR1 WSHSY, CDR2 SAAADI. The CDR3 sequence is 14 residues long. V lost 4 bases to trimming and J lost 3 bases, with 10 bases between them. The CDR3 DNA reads TGCGCCAGCAGTGCCCGGGACAACAATCAGCCCCAGCATTTT. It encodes CASSARDNNQPQHF.

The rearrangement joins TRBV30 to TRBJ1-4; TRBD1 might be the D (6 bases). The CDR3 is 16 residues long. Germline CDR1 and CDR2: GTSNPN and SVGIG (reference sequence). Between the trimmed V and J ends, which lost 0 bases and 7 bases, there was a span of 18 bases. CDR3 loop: CAWSVRGGQFGEKLFF. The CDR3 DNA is TGTGCCTGGAGTGTACGGGGGGGCCAGTTCGGTGAAAAACTGTTTTTT.

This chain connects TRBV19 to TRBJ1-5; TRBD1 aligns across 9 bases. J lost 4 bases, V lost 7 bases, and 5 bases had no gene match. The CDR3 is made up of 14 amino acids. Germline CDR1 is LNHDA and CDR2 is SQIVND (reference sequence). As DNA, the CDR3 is TGTGCCAGTAACCGAGACAGGGGGAATCAGCCCCAGCATTTT. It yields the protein CASNRDRGNQPQHF.

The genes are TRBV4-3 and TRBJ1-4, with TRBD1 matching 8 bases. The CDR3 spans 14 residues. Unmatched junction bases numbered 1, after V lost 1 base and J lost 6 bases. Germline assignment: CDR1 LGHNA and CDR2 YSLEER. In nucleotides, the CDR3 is TGCGCCAGCAGCCAAGGACAGGGGTATGAAAAACTGTTTTTT. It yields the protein CASSQGQGYEKLFF.

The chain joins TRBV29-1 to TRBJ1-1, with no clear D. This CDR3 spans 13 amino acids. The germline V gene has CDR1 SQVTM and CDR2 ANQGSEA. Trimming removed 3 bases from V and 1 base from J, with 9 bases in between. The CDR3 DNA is TGCAGCGTTGATTGGGGAGAGAACACTGAAGCTTTCTTT. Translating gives CSVDWGENTEAFF.

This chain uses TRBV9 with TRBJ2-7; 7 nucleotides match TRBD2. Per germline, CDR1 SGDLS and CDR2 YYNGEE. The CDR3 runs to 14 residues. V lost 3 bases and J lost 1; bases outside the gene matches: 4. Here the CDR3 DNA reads TGTGCCAGCAGCGGCCGGGACTATTCCTACGAGCAGTACTTC. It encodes CASSGRDYSYEQYF.

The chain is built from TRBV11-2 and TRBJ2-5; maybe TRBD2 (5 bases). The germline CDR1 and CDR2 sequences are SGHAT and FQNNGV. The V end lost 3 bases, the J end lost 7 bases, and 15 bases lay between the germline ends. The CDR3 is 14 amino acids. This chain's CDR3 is CASSFSRGPATQYF. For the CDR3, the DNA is TGTGCCAGCAGCTTTAGCAGAGGGCCGGCGACCCAGTACTTC.

The CDR3 DNA reads as TGCGCCAGCAGTGAAGGGACAGGCCTCACAGATACGCAGTATTTT. The encoded protein is CASSEGTGLTDTQYF. The rearrangement links TRBV10-1 to TRBJ2-3; 8 positions agree with TRBD1. This CDR3 spans 15 amino acids. The germline V gene encodes CDR1 WNHNN and CDR2 SYGVQD (reference sequence). V was pared by 3 bases and J by 2 bases, with 4 bases of the junction left unmatched.

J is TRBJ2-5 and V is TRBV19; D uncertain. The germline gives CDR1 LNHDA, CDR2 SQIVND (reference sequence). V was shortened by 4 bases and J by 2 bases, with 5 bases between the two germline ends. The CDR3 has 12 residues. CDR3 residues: CASSTSQETQYF. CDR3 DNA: TGTGCCAGTAGTACTTCGCAAGAGACCCAGTACTTC.

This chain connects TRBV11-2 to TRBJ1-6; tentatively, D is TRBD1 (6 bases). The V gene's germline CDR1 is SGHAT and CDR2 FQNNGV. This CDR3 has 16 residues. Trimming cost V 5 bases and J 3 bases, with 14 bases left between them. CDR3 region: CASSGRTAIYNSPLHF. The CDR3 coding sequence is TGTGCCAGCAGCGGGCGGACAGCTATCTATAATTCACCCCTCCACTTT. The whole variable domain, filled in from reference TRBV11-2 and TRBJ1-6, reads EAGVAQSPRYKIIEKRQSVAFWCNPISGHATLYWYQQILGQGPKLLIQFQNNGVVDDSQLPKDRFSAERLKGVDSTLKIQPAKLEDSAVYLCASSGRTAIYNSPLHFGNGTRLTVT.

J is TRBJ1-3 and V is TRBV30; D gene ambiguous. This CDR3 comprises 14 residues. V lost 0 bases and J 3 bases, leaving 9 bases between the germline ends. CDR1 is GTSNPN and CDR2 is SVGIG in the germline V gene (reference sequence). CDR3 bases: TGTGCCTGGAGTGTATTGGCAGTTGGAAACACCATATATTTT. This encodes CAWSVLAVGNTIYF.

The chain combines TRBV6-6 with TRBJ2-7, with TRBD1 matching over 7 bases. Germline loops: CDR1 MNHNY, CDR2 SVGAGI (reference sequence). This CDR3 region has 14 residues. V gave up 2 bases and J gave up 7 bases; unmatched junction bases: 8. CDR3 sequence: CASSYLGQRGEQYF. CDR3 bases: TGTGCCAGCAGTTACCTGGGACAGCGAGGGGAGCAGTACTTC.

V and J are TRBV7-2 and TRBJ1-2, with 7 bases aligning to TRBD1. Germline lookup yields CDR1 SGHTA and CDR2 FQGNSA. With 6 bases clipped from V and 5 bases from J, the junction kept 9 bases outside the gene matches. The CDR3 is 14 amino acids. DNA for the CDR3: TGTGCCAGCAGGCCTCCGGGACAGATGTATGGCTACACCTTC. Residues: CASRPPGQMYGYTF.

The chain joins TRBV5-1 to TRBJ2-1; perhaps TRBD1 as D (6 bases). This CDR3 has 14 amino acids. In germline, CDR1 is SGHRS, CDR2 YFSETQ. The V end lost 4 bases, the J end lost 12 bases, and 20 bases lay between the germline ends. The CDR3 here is CASSPGVFGSGQFF. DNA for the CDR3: TGCGCCAGCAGCCCAGGGGTTTTTGGTTCTGGGCAGTTCTTC.

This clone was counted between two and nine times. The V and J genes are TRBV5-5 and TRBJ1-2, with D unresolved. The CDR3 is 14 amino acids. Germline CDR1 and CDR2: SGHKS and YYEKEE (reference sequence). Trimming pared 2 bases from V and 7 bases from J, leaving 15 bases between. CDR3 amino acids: CASSLFDRAGGYTF. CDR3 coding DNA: TGTGCCAGCAGCTTATTCGACCGGGCTGGTGGCTACACCTTC.

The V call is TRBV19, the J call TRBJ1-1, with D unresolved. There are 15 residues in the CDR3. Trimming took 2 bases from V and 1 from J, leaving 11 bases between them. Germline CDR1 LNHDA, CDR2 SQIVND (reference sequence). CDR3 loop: CASSISPGRNTEAFF. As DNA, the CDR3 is TGTGCCAGTAGTATATCGCCCGGACGGAACACTGAAGCTTTCTTT.

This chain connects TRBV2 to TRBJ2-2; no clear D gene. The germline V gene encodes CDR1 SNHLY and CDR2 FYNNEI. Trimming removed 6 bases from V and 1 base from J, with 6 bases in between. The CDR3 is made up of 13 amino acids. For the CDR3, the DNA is TGTGCCAGCAGGTCGGAGAACACCGGGGAGCTGTTTTTT. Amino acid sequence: CASRSENTGELFF.